This T cell receptor (beta chain) was found in a study of vaccination effects on CD4 cells after COVID-19. The CDR3 has 14 residues. The V and J ends lost 2 bases and 6 bases respectively, with 11 bases between them. Germline CDR1 KGHSH, CDR2 LQKENI. Study observations and caveats: Healthy vaccinees showed cross-reactivity with common cold coronaviruses in only 1 of 255 vaccine-induced clones.

Produced via immunoSEQ multiplex PCR; TCRdb's table is partial and in-frame only. The sample has about 31,000 clones; roughly four fifths are singletons. Antigen-specific CD4+ T cells expanded by the ViraFEST assay with viral peptide pools were then sequenced. CD4+ T cells were isolated after around ten days of culture. Everyone in the study got two shots of either the BNT162b2 or mRNA-1273 vaccine. Prior SARS-CoV-2 infection was absent in the vaccine recipients, as shown by negative nucleocapsid antibodies. Notes on this clone: Its antigen is unknown.

This clonotype was sampled from a human donor who received a COVID-19 vaccine. The sequenced sample was CD4+ T cells from PBMCs cultured with HCoV-229E spike peptides, obtained after COVID-19 vaccination. The rearrangement uses TRBV18 and TRBJ2-1; no reliable D call. The CDR3 coding sequence is TGTGCCAGCTCACCAGGGTTGAGCGTCAATGAGCAGTTCTTC. Amino acid sequence: CASSPGLSVNEQFF.